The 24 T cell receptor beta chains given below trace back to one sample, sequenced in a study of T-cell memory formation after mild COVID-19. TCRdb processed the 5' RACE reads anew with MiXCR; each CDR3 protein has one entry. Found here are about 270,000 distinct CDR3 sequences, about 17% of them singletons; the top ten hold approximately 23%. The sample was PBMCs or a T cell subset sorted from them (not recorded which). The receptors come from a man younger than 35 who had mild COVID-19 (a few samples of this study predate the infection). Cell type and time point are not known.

Here the CDR3 DNA reads TGTGCCAGCAGTCCAATGCAGGGATACGGGGAGCTGTTTTTT. It specifies CASSPMQGYGELFF. The chain uses TRBV2 and TRBJ2-2; D might be TRBD1 (5 bases). Germline V lookup: CDR1 SNHLY, CDR2 FYNNEI. This CDR3 spans 14 amino acids. V was shortened by 5 bases and J by 7 bases, with 14 bases between the two germline ends.

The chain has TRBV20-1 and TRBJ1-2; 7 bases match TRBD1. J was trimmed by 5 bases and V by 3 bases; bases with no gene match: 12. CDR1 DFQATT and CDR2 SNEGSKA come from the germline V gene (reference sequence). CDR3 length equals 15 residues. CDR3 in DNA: TGCAGTGCTAGGGATAACTCAGGGGGGACTTATGGCTACACCTTC. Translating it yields CSARDNSGGTYGYTF.

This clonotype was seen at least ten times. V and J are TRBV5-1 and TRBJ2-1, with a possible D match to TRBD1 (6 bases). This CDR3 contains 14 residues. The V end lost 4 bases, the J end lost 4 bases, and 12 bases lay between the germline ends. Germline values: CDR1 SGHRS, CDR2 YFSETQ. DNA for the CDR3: TGCGCCAGCAGCGCCCAGGGGTTATACAATGAGCAGTTCTTC. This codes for CASSAQGLYNEQFF.

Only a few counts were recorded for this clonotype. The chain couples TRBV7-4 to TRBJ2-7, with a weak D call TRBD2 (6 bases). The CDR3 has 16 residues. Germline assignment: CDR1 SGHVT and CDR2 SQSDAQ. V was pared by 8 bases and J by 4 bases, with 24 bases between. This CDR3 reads CASSNGGGKWCYEQYV. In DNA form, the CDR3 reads TGTGCCAGCTCCAACGGCGGAGGGAAGTGGTGTTACGAGCAGTACGTC.

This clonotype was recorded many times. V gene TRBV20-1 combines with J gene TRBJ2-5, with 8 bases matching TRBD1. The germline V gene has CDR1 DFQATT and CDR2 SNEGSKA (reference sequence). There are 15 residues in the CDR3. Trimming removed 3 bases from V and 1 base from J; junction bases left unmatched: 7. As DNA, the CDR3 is TGCAGTGCTAGTGGGACAGGCGAGTTCCAAGAGACCCAGTACTTC. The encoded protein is CSASGTGEFQETQYF.

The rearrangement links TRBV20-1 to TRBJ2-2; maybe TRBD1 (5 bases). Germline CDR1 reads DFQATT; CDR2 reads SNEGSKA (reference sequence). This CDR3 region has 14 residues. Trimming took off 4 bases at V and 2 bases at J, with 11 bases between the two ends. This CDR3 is CSAMLGLNTGELFF. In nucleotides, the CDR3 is TGCAGTGCTATGTTGGGGCTCAACACCGGGGAGCTGTTTTTT.

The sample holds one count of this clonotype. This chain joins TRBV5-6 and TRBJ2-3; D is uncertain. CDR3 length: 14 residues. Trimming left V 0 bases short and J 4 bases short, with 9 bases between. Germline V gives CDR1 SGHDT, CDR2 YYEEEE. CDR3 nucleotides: TGTGCCAGCAGCTTGGAAGGGTTCGCAGATACGCAGTATTTT. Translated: CASSLEGFADTQYF. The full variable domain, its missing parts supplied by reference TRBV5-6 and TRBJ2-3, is DAGVTQSPTHLIKTRGQQVTLRCSPKSGHDTVSWYQQALGQGPQFIFQYYEEEERQRGNFPDRFSGHQFPNYSSELNVNALLLGDSALYLCASSLEGFADTQYFGPGTRLTVL.

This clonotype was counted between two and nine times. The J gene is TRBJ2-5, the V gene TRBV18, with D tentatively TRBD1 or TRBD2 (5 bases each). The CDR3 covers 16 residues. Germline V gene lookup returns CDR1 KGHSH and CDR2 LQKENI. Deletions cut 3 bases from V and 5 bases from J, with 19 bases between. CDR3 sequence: CASSPPGPRPRETQYF. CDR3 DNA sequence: TGTGCCAGCTCACCGCCGGGGCCCCGACCCAGGGAGACCCAGTACTTC.

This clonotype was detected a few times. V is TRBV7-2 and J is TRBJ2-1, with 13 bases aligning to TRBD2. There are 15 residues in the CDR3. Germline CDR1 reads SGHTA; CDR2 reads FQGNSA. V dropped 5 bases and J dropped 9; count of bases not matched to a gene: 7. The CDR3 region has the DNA TGTGCCAGCAGCCCCACTAGCGGGGGGGCCACTGAGCAGTTCTTC. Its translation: CASSPTSGGATEQFF.

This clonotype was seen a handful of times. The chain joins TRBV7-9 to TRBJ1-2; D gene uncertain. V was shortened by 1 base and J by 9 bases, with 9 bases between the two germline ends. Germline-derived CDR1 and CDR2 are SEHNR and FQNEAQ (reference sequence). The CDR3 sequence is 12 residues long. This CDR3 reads CASSLDVARYTF. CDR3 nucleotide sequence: TGTGCCAGCAGCTTAGATGTGGCGCGCTACACCTTC.

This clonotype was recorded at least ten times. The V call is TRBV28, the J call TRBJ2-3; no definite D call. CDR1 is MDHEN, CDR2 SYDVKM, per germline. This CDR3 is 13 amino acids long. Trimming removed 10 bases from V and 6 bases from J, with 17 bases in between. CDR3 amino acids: CATLRPGSDTQYF. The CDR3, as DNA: TGTGCCACCCTGAGACCCGGTAGCGATACGCAGTATTTT.

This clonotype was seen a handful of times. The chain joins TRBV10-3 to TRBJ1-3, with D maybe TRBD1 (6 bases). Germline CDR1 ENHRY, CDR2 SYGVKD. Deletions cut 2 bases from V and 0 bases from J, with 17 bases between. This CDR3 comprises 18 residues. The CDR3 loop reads CAISEPRGVAGSGNTIYF. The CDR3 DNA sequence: TGTGCCATCAGTGAGCCGAGGGGGGTTGCCGGCTCTGGAAACACCATATATTTT.

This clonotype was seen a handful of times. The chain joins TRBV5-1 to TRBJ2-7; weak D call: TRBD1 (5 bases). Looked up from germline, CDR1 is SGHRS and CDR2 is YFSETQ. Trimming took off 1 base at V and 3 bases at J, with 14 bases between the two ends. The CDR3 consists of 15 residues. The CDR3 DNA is TGCGCCAGCAGCTTGAATGGTGACAGCCTCTACGAGCAGTACTTC. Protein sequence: CASSLNGDSLYEQYF.

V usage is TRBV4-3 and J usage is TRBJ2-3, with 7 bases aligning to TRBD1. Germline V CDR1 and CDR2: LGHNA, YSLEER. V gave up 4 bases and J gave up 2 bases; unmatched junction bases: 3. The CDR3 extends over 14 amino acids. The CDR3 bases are TGCGCCAGCAGCCCGCAGGGGGACACAGATACGCAGTATTTT. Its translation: CASSPQGDTDTQYF.

CDR3 in DNA: TGTGCCAGCAGCTTAATGAACGAGCAGTACTTC. It encodes CASSLMNEQYF. The chain has TRBV7-9 and TRBJ2-7; D gene uncertain. CDR3 length: 11 residues. Looked up from germline, CDR1 is SEHNR and CDR2 is FQNEAQ (reference sequence). V lost 2 bases and J lost 5, with 4 bases in between.

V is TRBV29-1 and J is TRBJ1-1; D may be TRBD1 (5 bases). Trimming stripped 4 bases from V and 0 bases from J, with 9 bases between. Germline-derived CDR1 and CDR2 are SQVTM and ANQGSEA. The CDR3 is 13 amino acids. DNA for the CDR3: TGCAGCGTTGCGAAAGGGGTGAACACTGAAGCTTTCTTT. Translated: CSVAKGVNTEAFF. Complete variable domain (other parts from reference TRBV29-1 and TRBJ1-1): SAVISQKPSRDICQRGTSLTIQCQVDSQVTMMFWYRQQPGQSLTLIATANQGSEATYESGFVIDKFPISRPNLTFSTLTVSNMSPEDSSIYLCSVAKGVNTEAFFGQGTRLTVV.

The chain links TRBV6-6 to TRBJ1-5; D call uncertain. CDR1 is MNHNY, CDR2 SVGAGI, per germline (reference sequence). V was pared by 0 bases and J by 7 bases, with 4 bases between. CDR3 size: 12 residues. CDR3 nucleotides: TGTGCCAGCAGTTACTCGAAACAGCCCCAGCATTTT. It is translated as CASSYSKQPQHF.

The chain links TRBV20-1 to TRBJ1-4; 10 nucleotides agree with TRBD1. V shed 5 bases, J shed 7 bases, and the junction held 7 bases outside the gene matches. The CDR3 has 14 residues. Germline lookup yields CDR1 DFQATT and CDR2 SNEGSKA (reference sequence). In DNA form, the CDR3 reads TGCAGTGCTTTCCGGGACAGGGGATCTGAAAAACTGTTTTTT. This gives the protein CSAFRDRGSEKLFF.

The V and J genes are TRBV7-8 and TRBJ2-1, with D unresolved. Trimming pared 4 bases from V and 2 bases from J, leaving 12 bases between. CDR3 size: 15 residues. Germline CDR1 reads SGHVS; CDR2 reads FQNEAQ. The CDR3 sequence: CASSSAAITYNEQFF. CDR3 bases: TGTGCCAGCAGCTCCGCGGCGATTACCTACAATGAGCAGTTCTTC.

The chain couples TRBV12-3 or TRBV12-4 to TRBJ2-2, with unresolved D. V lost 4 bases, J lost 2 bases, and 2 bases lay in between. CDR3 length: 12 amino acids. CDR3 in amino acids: CASSYNTGELFF. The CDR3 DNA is TGTGCCAGCAGTTATAACACCGGGGAGCTGTTTTTT.

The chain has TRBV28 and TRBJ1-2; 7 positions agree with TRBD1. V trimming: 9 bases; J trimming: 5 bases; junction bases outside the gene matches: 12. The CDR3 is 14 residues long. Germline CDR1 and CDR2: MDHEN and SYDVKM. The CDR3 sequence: CASNFRDSEYGYTF. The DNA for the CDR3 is TGTGCCAGTAATTTCCGGGACAGTGAATATGGCTACACCTTC.

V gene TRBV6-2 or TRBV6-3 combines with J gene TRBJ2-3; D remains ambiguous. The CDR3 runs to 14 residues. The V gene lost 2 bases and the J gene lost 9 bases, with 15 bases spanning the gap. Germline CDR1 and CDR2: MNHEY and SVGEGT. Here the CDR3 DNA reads TGTGCCAGCAGTTACCCTAGATCGGACGGGACGCAGTATTTT. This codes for CASSYPRSDGTQYF.

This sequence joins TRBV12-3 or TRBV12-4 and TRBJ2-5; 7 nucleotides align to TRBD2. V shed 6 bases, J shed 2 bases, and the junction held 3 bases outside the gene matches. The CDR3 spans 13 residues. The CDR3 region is CASSTSVQETQYF. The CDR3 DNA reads TGTGCCAGCAGCACTAGCGTGCAAGAGACCCAGTACTTC.

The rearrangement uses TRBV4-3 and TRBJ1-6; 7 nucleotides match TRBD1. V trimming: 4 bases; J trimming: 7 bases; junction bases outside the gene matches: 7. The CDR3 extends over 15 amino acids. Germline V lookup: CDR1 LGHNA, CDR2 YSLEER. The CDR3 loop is CASSPVRGPNSPLHF. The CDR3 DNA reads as TGCGCCAGCAGCCCGGTGAGGGGGCCGAATTCACCCCTCCACTTT.